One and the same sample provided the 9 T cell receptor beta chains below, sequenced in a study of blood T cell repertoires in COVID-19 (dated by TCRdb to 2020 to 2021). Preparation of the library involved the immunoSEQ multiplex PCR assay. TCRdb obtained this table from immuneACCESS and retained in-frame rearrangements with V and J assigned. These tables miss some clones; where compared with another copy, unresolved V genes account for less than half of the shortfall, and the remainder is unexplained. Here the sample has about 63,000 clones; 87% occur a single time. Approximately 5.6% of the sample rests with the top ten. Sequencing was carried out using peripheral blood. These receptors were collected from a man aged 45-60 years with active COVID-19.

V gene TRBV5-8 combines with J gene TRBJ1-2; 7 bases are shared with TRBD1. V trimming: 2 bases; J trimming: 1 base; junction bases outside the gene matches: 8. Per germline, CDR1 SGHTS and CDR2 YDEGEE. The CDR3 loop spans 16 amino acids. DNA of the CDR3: TGTGCCAGCAGCTTCCTGACAGGGAGGATTAACTATGGCTACACCTTC. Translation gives CASSFLTGRINYGYTF.

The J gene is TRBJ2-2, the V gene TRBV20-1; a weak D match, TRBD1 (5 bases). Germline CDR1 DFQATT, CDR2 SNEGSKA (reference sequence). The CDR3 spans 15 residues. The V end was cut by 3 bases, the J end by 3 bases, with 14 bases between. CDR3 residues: CSASLAGLDTGELFF. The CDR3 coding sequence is TGCAGTGCTAGTTTGGCAGGGCTCGACACCGGGGAGCTGTTTTTT.

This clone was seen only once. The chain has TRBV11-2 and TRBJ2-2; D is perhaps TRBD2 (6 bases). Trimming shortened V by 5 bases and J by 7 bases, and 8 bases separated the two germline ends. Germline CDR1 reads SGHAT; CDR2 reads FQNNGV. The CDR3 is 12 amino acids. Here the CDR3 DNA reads TGTGCCAGCAGCAATAGCGGCGGGGAGCTGTTTTTT. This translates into CASSNSGGELFF.

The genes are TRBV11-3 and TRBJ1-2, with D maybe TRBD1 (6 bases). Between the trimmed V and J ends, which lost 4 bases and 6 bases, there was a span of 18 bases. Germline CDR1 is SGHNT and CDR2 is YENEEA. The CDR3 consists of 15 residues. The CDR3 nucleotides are TGTGCCAGCAGCTCAAATGGGGGCGTAAGTCATGGCTACACCTTC. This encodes CASSSNGGVSHGYTF.

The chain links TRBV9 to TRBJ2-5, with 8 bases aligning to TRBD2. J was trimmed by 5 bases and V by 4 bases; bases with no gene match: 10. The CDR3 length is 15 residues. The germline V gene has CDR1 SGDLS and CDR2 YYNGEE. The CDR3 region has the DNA TGTGCCAGCAGCTTACTAGCGGTTAATACGGAGACCCAGTACTTC. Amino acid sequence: CASSLLAVNTETQYF.

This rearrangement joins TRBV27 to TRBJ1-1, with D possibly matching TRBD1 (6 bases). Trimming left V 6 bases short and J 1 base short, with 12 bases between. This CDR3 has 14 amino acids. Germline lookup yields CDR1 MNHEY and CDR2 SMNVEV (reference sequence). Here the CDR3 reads CASSRDRRNTEAFF. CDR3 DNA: TGTGCCAGCAGCCGCGACAGGAGGAACACTGAAGCTTTCTTT.

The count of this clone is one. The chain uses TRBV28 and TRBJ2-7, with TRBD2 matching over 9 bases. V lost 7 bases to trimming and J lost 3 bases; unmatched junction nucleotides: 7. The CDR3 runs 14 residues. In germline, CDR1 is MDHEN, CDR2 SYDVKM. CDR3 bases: TGTGCCAGCAACGTGGCGGGAGGGAGCTACGAGCAGTACTTC. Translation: CASNVAGGSYEQYF.

CDR3: CASSSRSGVNTDTQYF. The CDR3 DNA sequence: TGTGCCAGCAGTTCGAGGAGCGGGGTTAACACAGATACGCAGTATTTT. The chain is built from TRBV27 and TRBJ2-3, with 7 bases identical to TRBD2. The V segment lost 4 bases and the J segment 2 bases; nucleotides outside the gene matches: 9. The CDR3 runs 16 residues. The germline V gene encodes CDR1 MNHEY and CDR2 SMNVEV (reference sequence).

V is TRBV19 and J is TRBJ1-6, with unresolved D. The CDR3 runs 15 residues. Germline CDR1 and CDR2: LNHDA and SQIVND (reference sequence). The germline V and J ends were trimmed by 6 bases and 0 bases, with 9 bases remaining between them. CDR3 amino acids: CASRNGGSYNSPLHF. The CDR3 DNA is TGTGCCAGTAGGAACGGTGGCTCCTATAATTCACCCCTCCACTTT.